This T cell receptor (beta chain) stems from a study of blood T cell repertoires in COVID-19. Across the whole study: Sites in the United States, Italy and Spain provided acute and convalescent COVID-19 samples. T cells, B-cell-depleted T cells, or PBMCs supplied cDNA or gDNA.

In the study's own analysis: Amplifying reference gene primers gave estimates of nucleated cell counts. Some clones are missing from TCRdb's copy, which holds only in-frame ones; the method was immunoSEQ multiplex PCR. The DNA was the basis for D and trimming; V, J and clone size are from that table. Of 150,000 to 200,000 clones listed, roughly 80% are singletons. Germline CDR1 SGHAT, CDR2 FQNNGV. The length of the CDR3 is 12 residues. V was cut by 4 bases and J by 2 bases, with 6 bases left in between. The rearrangement joins TRBV11-2 to TRBJ2-7, with unresolved D. Sequences were obtained from peripheral blood. The receptor comes from a woman over 75 with acute or convalescent COVID-19. The CDR3 loop is CASSSIAYEQYF. The CDR3 DNA sequence: TGTGCCAGCAGCTCGATAGCCTACGAGCAGTACTTC.